This TCR beta chain was retrieved from a study of T cell repertoires in cytomegalovirus infection. Study summary: Recently identified HLA-C-restricted CMV epitopes and well-studied HLA-B-restricted CMV epitopes were used by the study. Both a matching HLA type and CMV infection were indicated by public TCR beta signatures. Study-wide points: Pooled public TCR beta family frequency picked out CMV carriers with the relevant HLA. HLA-C-restricted CMV clonotypes gave the most frequent clonotype in two of eight donors.

Germline CDR1 DFQATT, CDR2 SNEGSKA (reference sequence). CDR3 size: 14 residues. With V trimmed by 3 bases and J by 0 bases, 5 bases remained unmatched. Comments on this clonotype: Its antigen is still unknown.

TCRdb ran MiXCR on the reads and lists one entry per CDR3 protein. The sample holds about 470,000 distinct CDR3 sequences, roughly 46% seen once. The chain employs TRBV20-1 and TRBJ2-7; 7 positions match TRBD2. The sequence derives from a human donor in good health (CMV status not recorded). Some clones in this sample may be carry-over from other donors' samples. Sequencing was performed on cultured PBMCs, taken from culture after CMV antigen stimulation. The CDR3 DNA follows: TGCAGTGCTAGCGGGTGGACTAGCTCCTACGAGCAGTACTTC. Residues: CSASGWTSSYEQYF.